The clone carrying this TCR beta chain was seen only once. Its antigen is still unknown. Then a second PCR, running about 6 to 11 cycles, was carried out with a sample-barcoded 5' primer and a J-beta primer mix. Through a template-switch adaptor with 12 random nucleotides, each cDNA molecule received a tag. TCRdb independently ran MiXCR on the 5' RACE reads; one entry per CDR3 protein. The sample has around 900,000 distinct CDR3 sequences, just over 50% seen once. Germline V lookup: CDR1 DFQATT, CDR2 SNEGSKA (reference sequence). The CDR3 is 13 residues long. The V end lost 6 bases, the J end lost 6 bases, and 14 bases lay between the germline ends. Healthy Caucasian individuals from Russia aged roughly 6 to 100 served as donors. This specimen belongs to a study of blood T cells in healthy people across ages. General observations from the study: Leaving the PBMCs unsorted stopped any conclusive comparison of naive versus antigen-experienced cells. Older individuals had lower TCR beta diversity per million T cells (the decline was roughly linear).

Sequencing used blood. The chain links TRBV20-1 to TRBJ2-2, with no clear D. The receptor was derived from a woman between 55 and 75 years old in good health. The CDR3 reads CSAPYSNAGELFF. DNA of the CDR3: TGCAGTGCCCCGTATTCAAACGCCGGGGAGCTGTTTTTT.